The T cell receptor beta chain under discussion was sequenced for a study of blood T cell repertoires in COVID-19. Study at large: T cells, B-cell-depleted T cells, or PBMCs supplied cDNA or gDNA.

Per the original methods: Estimates of nucleated cell counts were drawn from the amplification of reference gene primers. The table came from immunoSEQ multiplex PCR; TCRdb's copy has only in-frame clones and leaves some out. From that table come the V and J calls and clone size; the DNA was used to work out D and trimming. The sample yields roughly 230,000 clones, around 86% seen once. Participants were aged roughly 18 to 89 years from about 25 US areas. Cohorts were determined from participant-reported clinical history. Germline values: CDR1 MGHRA, CDR2 YSYEKL. The CDR3 is made up of 16 amino acids. The junction had 5 bases not matched to a gene; V was cut back by 1 base and J by 1 base.

This TCR was sampled from a man aged 25 to 40 in a cohort exposed to, infected with or recovered from COVID-19 (not recorded which). The sequenced sample was PBMCs or T cells enriched from blood (not recorded which). The chain links TRBV4-1 to TRBJ2-7, with 9 positions matching TRBD1. The CDR3 nucleotides are TGCGCCAGCAGCCAAGGAGAGGGGACAGGGTCCTACGAGCAGTACTTC. This gives the protein CASSQGEGTGSYEQYF.